This T cell receptor (beta chain) was recorded in a study of T cells after yellow fever vaccination. Turning to the study itself: Fractions of low cell number were prepared using SMART-Seq v4 Ultra Low Input.

A 5'RACE template-switching step, the method used to make TCR cDNA, added a universal primer site and UMIs. TCRdb analysed the 5' RACE reads with MiXCR anew, one entry per CDR3 protein. The table records about 300,000 distinct CDR3 sequences, around 4.1% of them present only once. Germline trimming cut 0 bases from V and 1 base from J; bases unmatched to any gene: 13. This CDR3 has 20 amino acids. CDR1 is LGHNA, CDR2 YSLEER, per germline. Ten or more counts support this clonotype. Its cognate antigen is unknown. Study-wide results and caveats: Peak timing came faster in the weaker secondary response, day 5 versus 15. CD4 and CD8 compartments shared a small share of clonotypes, likely from convergent recombination.

This clonotype was sampled from a man aged 18 to 29 who received the YFV17D yellow fever vaccine. The sample consisted of PBMCs, taken 5 days after the yellow fever booster vaccination. The chain carries TRBV4-3 and TRBJ2-3, with 10 nucleotides matching TRBD2. CDR3 sequence (DNA): TGCGCCAGCAGCCAAGAACCGCAGCGGGGGGGCCCTAGTGGCACAGATACGCAGTATTTT. Amino acids: CASSQEPQRGGPSGTDTQYF.